Following are 27 T cell receptor beta chains from one sample sequenced in a study of identifying expanded T cells in peripheral blood. The repertoire was sequenced with immunoSEQ multiplex PCR; TCRdb's copy has only in-frame clones and lacks some. This table has about 90,000 clones, approximately 85% appearing once. The sequencing sample was made of blood. These receptors came from a person between 18 and 70 years old in good health.

This clone was counted only a few times. Other DNA sequences in the same sample also yield this CDR3. This chain connects TRBV4-1 to TRBJ2-5; maybe TRBD1 (5 bases). Trimming left V 1 base short and J 4 bases short, with 10 bases between. CDR3 length equals 14 residues. Germline CDR1 MGHRA, CDR2 YSYEKL. This chain's CDR3 is CASSQGGAVETQYF. The CDR3 bases are TGCGCCAGCAGCCAAGGGGGCGCGGTAGAGACCCAGTACTTC.

This chain uses TRBV6-1 with TRBJ1-2; 7 positions match TRBD1. The CDR3 is made up of 13 amino acids. The trim removed 8 bases at V and 6 bases at J, leaving 9 bases unmatched. CDR1 MNHNS and CDR2 SASEGT come from the germline V gene. The CDR3 sequence: CASRATGLHGYTF. As DNA, the CDR3 is TGTGCCAGCCGGGCGACAGGGCTTCATGGCTACACCTTC.

This sequence joins TRBV7-3 and TRBJ2-3, with D possibly matching TRBD1 (5 bases). V lost 0 bases, J lost 6 bases, and 13 bases lay in between. Germline CDR1 reads SGHTA; CDR2 reads FQGTGA. The CDR3 spans 15 residues. The CDR3: CASSLTFGAFDTQYF. In DNA, the CDR3 is TGTGCCAGCAGCTTAACCTTTGGGGCGTTCGATACGCAGTATTTT.

The V gene is TRBV20-1, the J gene TRBJ2-5, with D unresolved. CDR1 and CDR2 from the germline V gene are DFQATT and SNEGSKA (reference sequence). The length of the CDR3 is 11 residues. V dropped 6 bases and J dropped 5 bases, with 10 bases sitting between them. The CDR3 loop reads CSAWIHETQYF. CDR3 DNA: TGCAGTGCCTGGATTCATGAGACCCAGTACTTC.

The J gene is TRBJ2-1, the V gene TRBV6-6; D possibly uses TRBD1 or TRBD2 (5 bases each). The CDR3 loop spans 14 amino acids. Trimming cost V 6 bases and J 8 bases, with 17 bases left between them. Germline CDR1 reads MNHNY; CDR2 reads SVGAGI (reference sequence). CDR3 sequence: CASRRDDFGHEQFF. CDR3 bases: TGTGCCAGCAGGAGGGACGACTTTGGGCATGAGCAGTTCTTC.

The chain joins TRBV5-6 to TRBJ1-2, with a tentative D call TRBD1 (5 bases). CDR3 size: 15 residues. The V gene's germline CDR1 is SGHDT and CDR2 YYEEEE. V was cut by 4 bases and J by 3 bases, with 16 bases left in between. The CDR3 region is CASSRAPGRDYGYTF. Written as DNA, the CDR3 is TGTGCCAGCAGCCGCGCCCCGGGGCGGGACTATGGCTACACCTTC.

CDR3 residues: CASSSQGGGTEAFF. The CDR3 DNA is TGTGCCAGCAGCTCACAGGGGGGCGGCACTGAAGCTTTCTTT. V and J are TRBV7-2 and TRBJ1-1, with TRBD1 matching 8 bases. Germline V gene data show CDR1 as SGHTA and CDR2 as FQGNSA. This CDR3 comprises 14 residues. J lost 4 bases, V lost 4 bases, and 5 bases had no gene match.

The chain links TRBV11-2 to TRBJ2-1; D unclear. Per germline, CDR1 SGHAT and CDR2 FQNNGV. V gave up 1 base and J gave up 10 bases, with 8 bases separating them. The CDR3 spans 12 residues. The CDR3 bases are TGTGCCAGCAGCTTAGCCCCCGGCGAGCAGTTCTTC. This sequence encodes CASSLAPGEQFF.

There are a few counts of this clone. The chain recombines TRBV7-9 with TRBJ2-3; D is unresolved. The germline V gene encodes CDR1 SEHNR and CDR2 FQNEAQ (reference sequence). V lost 5 bases and J lost 7, with 19 bases in between. The CDR3 is 15 residues long. The CDR3 region has the DNA TGTGCCAGCAGCCCTAAGACACACGACAAGCATACGCAGTATTTT. Translated, it gives CASSPKTHDKHTQYF.

This clone was seen only once. J is TRBJ1-1 and V is TRBV29-1, with D hard to call. The CDR3 spans 11 residues. CDR1 and CDR2 (germline): SQVTM, ANQGSEA. V was trimmed by 5 bases and J by 1 base, leaving 5 bases between them. DNA for the CDR3: TGCAGCGTTCAACAGAACACTGAAGCTTTCTTT. This codes for CSVQQNTEAFF.

The V gene is TRBV4-2, the J gene TRBJ1-1; no clear D. Looked up from germline, CDR1 is LGHNA and CDR2 is YNFKEQ. The V end lost 0 bases, the J end lost 1 base, and 6 bases lay between the germline ends. CDR3 length equals 14 residues. The CDR3, as DNA: TGTGCCAGCAGCCAAGAGCCCGAGAACACTGAAGCTTTCTTT. Its protein is CASSQEPENTEAFF.

This clone appeared once. This chain uses TRBV5-1 with TRBJ1-1; D call uncertain. CDR3 length: 15 residues. Germline CDR1 and CDR2: SGHRS and YFSETQ. Trimming took 4 bases from V and 1 from J, leaving 14 bases between them. CDR3 coding DNA: TGCGCCAGCAGCCGCTCCCCGGAGGGGAACACTGAAGCTTTCTTT. Its translation: CASSRSPEGNTEAFF.

V gene TRBV7-2 combines with J gene TRBJ2-2; D unclear. The V and J ends lost 6 bases and 0 bases respectively, with 11 bases between them. Germline loops: CDR1 SGHTA, CDR2 FQGNSA. The CDR3 has 15 amino acids. The CDR3 region has the DNA TGTGCCAGCAGAGGAGCAAGCGCGAACACCGGGGAGCTGTTTTTT. It yields the protein CASRGASANTGELFF.

The V call is TRBV19, the J call TRBJ2-1, with 10 bases aligning to TRBD1. This CDR3 spans 14 amino acids. In germline, CDR1 is LNHDA, CDR2 SQIVND (reference sequence). V lost 9 bases, J lost 10 bases, and 12 bases stayed unmatched. Written as DNA, the CDR3 is TGTGCCAGCAATTACGTGACAGGGGGCGGCGAGCAGTTCTTC. This sequence encodes CASNYVTGGGEQFF.

The J gene is TRBJ1-4, the V gene TRBV5-1; 11 bases are a match to TRBD1. Germline V gene sequence: CDR1 SGHRS, CDR2 YFSETQ. Losses at the gene ends were 4 bases for V and 5 bases for J; bases not matched to a gene: 1. This CDR3 is 14 amino acids long. The CDR3 region is CASSRTGGNEKLFF. CDR3 sequence (DNA): TGCGCCAGCAGCCGGACAGGGGGCAATGAAAAACTGTTTTTT.

The chain combines TRBV5-6 with TRBJ2-7; 9 nucleotides agree with TRBD1. The CDR3 totals 16 residues. The V gene end was trimmed by 4 bases and the J gene end by 2 bases; junction bases not matched to a gene: 10. Germline V gene sequence: CDR1 SGHDT, CDR2 YYEEEE. Written as DNA, the CDR3 is TGTGCCAGCAGCCCTACAGGGGGCGCCAATGCCTACGAGCAGTACTTC. Encoded protein: CASSPTGGANAYEQYF.

The chain couples TRBV9 to TRBJ2-7, with a tentative D call TRBD2 (7 bases). The CDR3 runs to 15 residues. V was shortened by 2 bases and J by 2 bases, with 14 bases between the two germline ends. Germline V gene data show CDR1 as SGDLS and CDR2 as YYNGEE. The CDR3 spells CASSVSLGGAYEQYF. The CDR3 bases are TGTGCCAGCAGCGTTTCCTTAGGGGGGGCCTACGAGCAGTACTTC.

This rearrangement joins TRBV19 to TRBJ1-2; D unresolved. From germline, CDR1 is LNHDA and CDR2 SQIVND (reference sequence). V lost 8 bases and J lost 0, with 13 bases in between. CDR3 length equals 14 residues. CDR3 region: CASGPRGPNYGYTF. The CDR3 nucleotides are TGTGCCAGTGGGCCTCGAGGGCCTAACTATGGCTACACCTTC.

The chain combines TRBV10-2 with TRBJ1-1, with unresolved D. Germline CDR1 reads WSHSY; CDR2 reads SAAADI. V was trimmed by 9 bases and J by 0 bases, leaving 14 bases between them. This CDR3 is built from 14 residues. The CDR3 spells CASGKGGLNTEAFF. DNA for the CDR3: TGCGCCAGTGGGAAGGGCGGGCTGAACACTGAAGCTTTCTTT.

This rearrangement joins TRBV5-5 to TRBJ1-2; D not certain. Germline V CDR1 and CDR2: SGHKS, YYEKEE (reference sequence). The V and J ends lost 4 bases and 8 bases respectively, with 15 bases between them. CDR3 length: 13 residues. CDR3 bases: TGTGCCAGCAGCAGAGAGTCCAGAGGAGGCTACACCTTC. Its translation is CASSRESRGGYTF.

This rearrangement joins TRBV5-4 to TRBJ1-2; D is uncertain. Germline V CDR1 and CDR2: SGHNT, YYREEE (reference sequence). CDR3 size: 14 residues. The germline V and J ends were trimmed by 5 bases and 14 bases, with 25 bases remaining between them. CDR3 sequence reads: CASSVGSLSYVGTF. CDR3 DNA sequence: TGTGCCAGCAGTGTAGGGTCCCTCTCTTATGTTGGGACCTTC.

This clone came up a few times. The V and J genes are TRBV7-9 and TRBJ1-2; TRBD1 aligns across 7 bases. V dropped 2 bases and J dropped 7; count of bases not matched to a gene: 10. The CDR3 extends over 15 amino acids. CDR1 is SEHNR, CDR2 FQNEAQ, per germline (reference sequence). Here the CDR3 DNA reads TGTGCCAGCAGCTTATTGTCGGCAGGGGGTGGTGGCTACACCTTC. This translates into CASSLLSAGGGGYTF.

The rearrangement joins TRBV5-5 to TRBJ2-1, with D uncertain. Trimming pared 3 bases from V and 7 bases from J, leaving 5 bases between. The CDR3 spans 11 residues. Germline V gene sequence: CDR1 SGHKS, CDR2 YYEKEE (reference sequence). The CDR3 DNA is TGTGCCAGCAGCTGGGTTAATGAGCAGTTCTTC. Its protein is CASSWVNEQFF.

The chain combines TRBV5-6 with TRBJ1-2; 11 bases align to TRBD1. Germline trimming cut 6 bases from V and 2 bases from J; bases unmatched to any gene: 6. The germline V gene has CDR1 SGHDT and CDR2 YYEEEE. The CDR3 has 15 residues. CDR3 coding DNA: TGTGCCAGCAATCGGAGGGACAGGGGGAACTATGGCTACACCTTC. Encoded protein: CASNRRDRGNYGYTF.

Relative to its sample, this clone is medium-sized. This chain joins TRBV7-9 and TRBJ1-4; D unclear. The CDR3 is 17 residues long. V gave up 5 bases and J gave up 8 bases, with 24 bases separating them. CDR1 and CDR2 (germline): SEHNR, FQNEAQ (reference sequence). CDR3 loop: CASSRLLDQQNSEKLFF. CDR3 DNA: TGTGCCAGCAGCCGCTTGCTGGACCAACAAAACTCCGAAAAACTGTTTTTT.

This sequence joins TRBV7-2 and TRBJ1-2, with D perhaps TRBD1 (5 bases). This CDR3 contains 15 residues. V lost 4 bases, J lost 7 bases, and 19 bases lay in between. Germline assignment: CDR1 SGHTA and CDR2 FQGNSA. The CDR3 coding sequence is TGTGCCAGCAGCTCGTCATACGTTAGGGGCACTGGCTACACCTTC. Translation gives CASSSSYVRGTGYTF.

The gene calls are TRBV30 and TRBJ1-3; D is undetermined. The V and J ends lost 0 bases and 1 base respectively, with 22 bases between them. The germline gives CDR1 GTSNPN, CDR2 SVGIG (reference sequence). This CDR3 is built from 19 residues. The CDR3 nucleotides are TGTGCCTGGAGTGTACAACCCGGGCAGGTTGGTAAGTCTGGAAACACCATATATTTT. This codes for CAWSVQPGQVGKSGNTIYF.